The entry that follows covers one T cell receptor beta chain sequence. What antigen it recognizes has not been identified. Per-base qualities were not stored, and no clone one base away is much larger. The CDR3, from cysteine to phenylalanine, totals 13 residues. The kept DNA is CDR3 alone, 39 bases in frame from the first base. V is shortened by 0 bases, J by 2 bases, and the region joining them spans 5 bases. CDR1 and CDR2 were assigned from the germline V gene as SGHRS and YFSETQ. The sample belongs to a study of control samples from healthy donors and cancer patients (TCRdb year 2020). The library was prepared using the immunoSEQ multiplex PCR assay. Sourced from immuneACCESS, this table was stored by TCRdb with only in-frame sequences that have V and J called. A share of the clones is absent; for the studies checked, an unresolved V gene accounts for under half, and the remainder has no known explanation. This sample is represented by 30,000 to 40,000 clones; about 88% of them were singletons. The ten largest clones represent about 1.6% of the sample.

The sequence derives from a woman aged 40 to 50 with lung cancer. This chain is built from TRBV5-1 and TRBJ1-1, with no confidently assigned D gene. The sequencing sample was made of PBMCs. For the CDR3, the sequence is CASSLELNTEAFF. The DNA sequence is TGCGCCAGCAGCTTGGAACTTAACACTGAAGCTTTCTTT. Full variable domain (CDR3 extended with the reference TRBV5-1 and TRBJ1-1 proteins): KAGVTQTPRYLIKTRGQQVTLSCSPISGHRSVSWYQQTPGQGLQFLFEYFSETQRNKGNFPGRFSGRQFSNSRSEMNVSTLELGDSALYLCASSLELNTEAFFGQGTRLTVV.